This T cell receptor (beta chain) was identified during a study of early T cells in non-severe SARS-CoV-2 infection. Study outcomes and limitations: VDJdb-based annotation leaned toward anti-spike CD8 responses and missed private and CD4 specificities.

This clonotype was detected only a few times. Antigen specificity is unknown. Individual cDNA molecules were tagged with unique molecular identifiers, the study reported. MiXCR, applied by TCRdb to the 5' RACE reads, yields one record per CDR3 protein. The sample yields roughly 30,000 distinct CDR3 sequences, roughly 6.6% seen once. Germline V gene data show CDR1 as WSHSY and CDR2 as SAAADI. V was cut by 3 bases and J by 1 base, with 10 bases left in between. The CDR3 spans 14 residues. Sequenced sample: whole blood. The sequence came from an adult who was a healthcare worker with PCR-confirmed SARS-CoV-2 infection or an uninfected control (not recorded which). This chain links TRBV10-2 with TRBJ2-7; weak D call: TRBD2 (6 bases). Written as DNA, the CDR3 is TGCGCCAGCAGTGACCGCGGGGCTTCCTACGAGCAGTACTTC. Its protein product is CASSDRGASYEQYF.